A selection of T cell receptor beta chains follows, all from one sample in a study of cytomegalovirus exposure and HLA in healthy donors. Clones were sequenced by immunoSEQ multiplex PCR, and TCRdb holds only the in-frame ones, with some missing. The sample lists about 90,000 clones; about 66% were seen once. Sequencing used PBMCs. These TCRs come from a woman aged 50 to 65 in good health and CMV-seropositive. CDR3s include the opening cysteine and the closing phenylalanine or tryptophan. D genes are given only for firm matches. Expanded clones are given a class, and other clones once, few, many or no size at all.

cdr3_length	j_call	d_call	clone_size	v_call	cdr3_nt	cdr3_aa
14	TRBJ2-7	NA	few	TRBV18	TGTGCCAGCTCCCCGCTAGACAGCACCTACGAGCAGTACTTC	CASSPLDSTYEQYF
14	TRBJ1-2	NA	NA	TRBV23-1	TGCGCCAGCAGTCCCAACAGGAGACTCTATGGCTACACCTTC	CASSPNRRLYGYTF
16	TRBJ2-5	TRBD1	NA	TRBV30	TGTGCCTGGAGTGTACTAGGGACAGGGGGCGGGGAGACCCAGTACTTC	CAWSVLGTGGGETQYF
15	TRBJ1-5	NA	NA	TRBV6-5	TGTGCCAGCAGCCCCGTCACAGGGAGCAATCAGCCCCAGCATTTT	CASSPVTGSNQPQHF
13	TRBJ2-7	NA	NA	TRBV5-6	TGTGCCAGCAGCTTGGAGGTGGGCATCGAGCAGTACTTC	CASSLEVGIEQYF
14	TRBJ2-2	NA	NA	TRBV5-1	TGCGCCAGCAGCCCGGGTGGGTTGGACGGGGAGCTGTTTTTT	CASSPGGLDGELFF
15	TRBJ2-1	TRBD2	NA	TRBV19	TGTGCCAGTAGCAGGGGGACTAGCGGGGGCGATGAGCAGTTCTTC	CASSRGTSGGDEQFF
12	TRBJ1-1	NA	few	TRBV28	TGTGCCAGCAGTCCCCCCGTATCGGTAGCTTTCTTT	CASSPPVSVAFF
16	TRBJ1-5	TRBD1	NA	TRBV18	TGTGCCAGCTCACCCCCGGGACAGGGGCTCCTTCAGCCCCAGCATTTT	CASSPPGQGLLQPQHF
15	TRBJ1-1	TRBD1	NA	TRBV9	TGTGCCAGCAGCCCTCAGGGGGCGCTGGGCACTGAAGCTTTCTTT	CASSPQGALGTEAFF
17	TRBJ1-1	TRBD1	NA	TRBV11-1	TGTGCCAGCAGCGAGATCGGACAGGGAAAAGGGTACACTGAAGCTTTCTTT	CASSEIGQGKGYTEAFF
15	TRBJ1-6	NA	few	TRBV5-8	TGTGCCAGCAGCTTGTTAGTAAGGGAGGATTCACCCCTCCACTTT	CASSLLVREDSPLHF
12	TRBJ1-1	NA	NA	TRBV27	TGTGCCAGCATGGGGGGGAACACTGAAGCTTTCTTT	CASMGGNTEAFF
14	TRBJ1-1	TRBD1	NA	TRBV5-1	TGCGCCAGCGGCGACTACAGGGGTTCGGCTGAAGCTTTCTTT	CASGDYRGSAEAFF
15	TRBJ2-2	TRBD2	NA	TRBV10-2	TGCGCCACCAAAGGGGCGGGGGGTTTCGCCGGGGAGCTGTTTTTT	CATKGAGGFAGELFF
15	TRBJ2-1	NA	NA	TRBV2	TGTGCCAGCAGTTTAGCGGAAAGCTCCTACAATGAGCAGTTCTTC	CASSLAESSYNEQFF
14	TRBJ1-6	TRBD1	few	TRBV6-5	TGTGCCAGCAGCCGCCAGGGGGGTAATTCACCCCTCCACTTT	CASSRQGGNSPLHF
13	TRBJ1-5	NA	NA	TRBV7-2	TGTGCCAGCAGCTCCACATCTGATCAGCCCCAGCATTTT	CASSSTSDQPQHF
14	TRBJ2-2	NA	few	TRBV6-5	TGTGCCAGCAGTTACTCTTTAAACACCGGGGAGCTGTTTTTT	CASSYSLNTGELFF
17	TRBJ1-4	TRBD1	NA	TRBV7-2	TGTGCCAGCAGCTTAGCTTTTGGAGGGACAGGGGCTGAAAAACTGTTTTTT	CASSLAFGGTGAEKLFF
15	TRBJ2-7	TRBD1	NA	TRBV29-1	TGCAGCGTGACGGGGGAGACAGGGGGCCGCGGCGAGCAGTACTTC	CSVTGETGGRGEQYF
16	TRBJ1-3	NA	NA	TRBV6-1	TGTGCCAGCAGTGAATCGGTCCTAACCTACGGAAACACCATATATTTT	CASSESVLTYGNTIYF
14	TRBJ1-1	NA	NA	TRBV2	TGTGCCAGCAGTCCAGGGTTTTGGAACACTGAAGCTTTCTTT	CASSPGFWNTEAFF
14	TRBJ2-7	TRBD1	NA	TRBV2	TGTGCCAGCATCCGGGACAGGAGCAACTACGAGCAGTACTTC	CASIRDRSNYEQYF
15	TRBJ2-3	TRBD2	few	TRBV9	TGTGCCAGCAGCCTGGGACTAGCGGGGCCAGATACGCAGTATTTT	CASSLGLAGPDTQYF
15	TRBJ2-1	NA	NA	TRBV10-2	TGCGCCAGCAGTGAACTGCCGTACAGAAACAATGAGCAGTTCTTC	CASSELPYRNNEQFF
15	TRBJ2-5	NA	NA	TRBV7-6	TGTGCCAGCAGCTTAGCCGGGACACCCCAAGAGACCCAGTACTTC	CASSLAGTPQETQYF
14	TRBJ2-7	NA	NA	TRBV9	TGTGCCAGCAGCCCGGACAGTATCTCCTACGAGCAGTACTTC	CASSPDSISYEQYF
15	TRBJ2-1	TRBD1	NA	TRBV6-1	TGTGCCAGCAGTGACGGACAGGGGGTACTCGATGAGCAGTTCTTC	CASSDGQGVLDEQFF
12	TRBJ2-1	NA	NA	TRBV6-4	TGTGCCAGCAGTGACAGGACAGCCCAGCAGTTCTTC	CASSDRTAQQFF
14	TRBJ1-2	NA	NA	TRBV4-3	TGCGCCAGCAGCCAAGACCTGGGGAGAAATGGCTACACCTTC	CASSQDLGRNGYTF
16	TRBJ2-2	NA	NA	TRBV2	TGTGCCAGCAGTGAAACAGTGACGGCGAACACCGGGGAGCTGTTTTTT	CASSETVTANTGELFF
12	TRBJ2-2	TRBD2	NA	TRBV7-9	TGTTCCAGCAGCCGGGGGGTTCAGGAGCTGTTTTTT	CSSSRGVQELFF
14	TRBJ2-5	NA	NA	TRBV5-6	TGTGCCAGCAGCTTGGAGGGGAGGACAGAGACCCAGTACTTC	CASSLEGRTETQYF
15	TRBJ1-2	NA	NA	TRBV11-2	TGTGCCAGCAGCTTAGGAGACCTAGGGGACTATGGCTACACCTTC	CASSLGDLGDYGYTF
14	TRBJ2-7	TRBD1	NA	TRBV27	TGTGCCAGCACTCAGACAGGGCTGTACTACGAGCAGTACTTC	CASTQTGLYYEQYF
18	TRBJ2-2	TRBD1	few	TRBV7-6	TGTGCCAGCAGCCCGGTTGACAGGGTTTTTACGAACACCGGGGAGCTGTTTTTT	CASSPVDRVFTNTGELFF
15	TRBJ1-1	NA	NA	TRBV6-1	TGTGCCAGCACCAAAGGGGCGGATAGCAACACTGAAGCTTTCTTT	CASTKGADSNTEAFF
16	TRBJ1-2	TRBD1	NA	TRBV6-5	TGTGCCAGCAGTTACTTGCCGGGACAGACCATTCATGGCTACACCTTC	CASSYLPGQTIHGYTF
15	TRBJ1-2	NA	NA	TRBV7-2	TGTGCCAGCAGCTCCTATAATGCAGGCTACTATGGCTACACCTTC	CASSSYNAGYYGYTF